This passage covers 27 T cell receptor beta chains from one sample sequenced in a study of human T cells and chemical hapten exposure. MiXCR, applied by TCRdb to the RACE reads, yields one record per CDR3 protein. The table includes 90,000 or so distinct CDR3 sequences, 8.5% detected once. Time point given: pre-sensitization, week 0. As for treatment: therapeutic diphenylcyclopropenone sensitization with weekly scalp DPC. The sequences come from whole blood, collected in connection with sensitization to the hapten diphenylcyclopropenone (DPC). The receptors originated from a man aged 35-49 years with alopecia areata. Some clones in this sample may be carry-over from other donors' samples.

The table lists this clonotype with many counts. In DNA form, the CDR3 reads TGCAGTGCTATCGGACTTTCCAATAATTCACCCCTCCACTTT. This sequence encodes CSAIGLSNNSPLHF. The chain combines TRBV20-1 with TRBJ1-6; D ambiguous. The germline V gene has CDR1 DFQATT and CDR2 SNEGSKA (reference sequence). Trimming stripped 4 bases from V and 5 bases from J, with 12 bases between. The CDR3 totals 14 residues.

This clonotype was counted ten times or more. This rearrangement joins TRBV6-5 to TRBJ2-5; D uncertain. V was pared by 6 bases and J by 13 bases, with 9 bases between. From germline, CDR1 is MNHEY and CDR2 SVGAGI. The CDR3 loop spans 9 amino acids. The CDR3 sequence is CASRKSWYF. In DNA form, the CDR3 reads TGTGCCAGCAGGAAGTCCTGGTACTTC.

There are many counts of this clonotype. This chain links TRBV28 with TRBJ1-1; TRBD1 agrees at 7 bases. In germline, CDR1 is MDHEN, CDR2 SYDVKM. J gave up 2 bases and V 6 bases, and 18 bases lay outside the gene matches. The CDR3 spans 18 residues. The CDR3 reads CASSRIYPGQKENTEAFF. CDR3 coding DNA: TGTGCCAGCAGCCGCATCTACCCGGGACAGAAAGAAAACACTGAAGCTTTCTTT.

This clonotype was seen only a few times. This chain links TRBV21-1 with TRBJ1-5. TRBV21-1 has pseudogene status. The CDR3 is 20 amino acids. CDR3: CASSRDTLEGGKLSNQPQHF. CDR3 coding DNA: TGTGCCAGCAGCAGAGACACACTCGAAGGCGGTAAATTGAGCAATCAGCCCCAGCATTTT.

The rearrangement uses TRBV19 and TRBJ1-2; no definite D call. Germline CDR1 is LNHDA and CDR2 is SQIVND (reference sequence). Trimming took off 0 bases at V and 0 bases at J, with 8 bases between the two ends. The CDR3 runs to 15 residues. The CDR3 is CASSIELEANYGYTF. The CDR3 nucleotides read TGTGCCAGTAGTATAGAACTAGAAGCTAACTATGGCTACACCTTC.

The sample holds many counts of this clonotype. CDR3 DNA: TGTGCCAGCAGACCACAGGGAACTAGCGGGAGGGCCGGAGAAAGGTACCAAGAGACCCAGTACTTC. Its protein is CASRPQGTSGRAGERYQETQYF. The J gene is TRBJ2-5, the V gene TRBV12-3 or TRBV12-4; 13 positions match TRBD2. This CDR3 comprises 22 residues. V was clipped by 6 bases and J by 0 bases; unmatched bases: 22.

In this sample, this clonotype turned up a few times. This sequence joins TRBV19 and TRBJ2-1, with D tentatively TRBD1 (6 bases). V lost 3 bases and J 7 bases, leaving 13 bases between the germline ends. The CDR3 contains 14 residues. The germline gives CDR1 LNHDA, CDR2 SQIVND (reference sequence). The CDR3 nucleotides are TGTGCCAGTAGTATCTCCAGGGGAAGGAATGAGCAGTTCTTC. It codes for CASSISRGRNEQFF.

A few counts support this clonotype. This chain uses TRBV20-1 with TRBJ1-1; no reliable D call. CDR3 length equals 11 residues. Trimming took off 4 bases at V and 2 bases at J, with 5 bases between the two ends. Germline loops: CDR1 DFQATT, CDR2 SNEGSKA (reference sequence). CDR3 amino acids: CSAISNTEAFF. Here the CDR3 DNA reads TGCAGTGCTATCAGCAACACTGAAGCTTTCTTT.

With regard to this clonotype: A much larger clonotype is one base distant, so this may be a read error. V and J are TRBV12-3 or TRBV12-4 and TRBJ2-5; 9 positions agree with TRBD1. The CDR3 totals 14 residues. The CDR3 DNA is TGTGCCAGCAGTCAGGGACAGGGCCAAGGGACCCAGTACTTC. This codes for CASSQGQGQGTQYF.

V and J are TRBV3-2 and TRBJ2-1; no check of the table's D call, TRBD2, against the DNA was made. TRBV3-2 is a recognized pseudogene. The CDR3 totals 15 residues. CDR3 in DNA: TGTGCCAGCAGCCAAAAGATAGGACTAGCGGATGTGCAGTTCTTC. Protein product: CASSQKIGLADVQFF.

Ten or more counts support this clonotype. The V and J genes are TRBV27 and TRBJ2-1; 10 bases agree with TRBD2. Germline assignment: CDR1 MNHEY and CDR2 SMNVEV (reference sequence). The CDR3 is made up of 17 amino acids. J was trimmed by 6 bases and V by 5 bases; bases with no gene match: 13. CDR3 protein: CASSPSLGSGRFNEQFF. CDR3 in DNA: TGTGCCAGCAGTCCCTCTTTGGGTAGCGGGAGGTTCAATGAGCAGTTCTTC.

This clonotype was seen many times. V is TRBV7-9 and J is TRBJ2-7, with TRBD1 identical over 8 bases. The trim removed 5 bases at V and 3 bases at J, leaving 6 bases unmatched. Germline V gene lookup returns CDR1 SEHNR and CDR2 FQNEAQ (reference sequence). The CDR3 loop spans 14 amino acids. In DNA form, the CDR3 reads TGTGCCAGCAGCACTGGACAGGGCGTCTACGAGCAGTACTTC. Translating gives CASSTGQGVYEQYF.

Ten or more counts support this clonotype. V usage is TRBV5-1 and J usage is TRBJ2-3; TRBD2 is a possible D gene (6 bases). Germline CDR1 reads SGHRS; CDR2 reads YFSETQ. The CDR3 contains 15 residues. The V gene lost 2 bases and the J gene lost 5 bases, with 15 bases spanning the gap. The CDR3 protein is CASSFGEAAKDTQYF. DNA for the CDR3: TGCGCCAGCAGCTTTGGGGAGGCCGCTAAAGATACGCAGTATTTT.

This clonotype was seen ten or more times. The CDR3 here is CASSRTGTFYNEQFF. As DNA, the CDR3 is TGTGCCAGCAGTCGTACCGGGACGTTCTACAATGAGCAGTTCTTC. This chain uses TRBV28 with TRBJ2-1; D might be TRBD1 or TRBD2, each matching 5 bases. V lost 5 bases and J lost 3, with 14 bases in between. Germline V CDR1 and CDR2: MDHEN, SYDVKM. The CDR3 runs 15 residues. The entire variable domain, with the rest obtained from reference TRBV28 and TRBJ2-1, is as follows: DVKVTQSSRYLVKRTGEKVFLECVQDMDHENMFWYRQDPGLGLRLIYFSYDVKMKEKGDIPEGYSVSREKKERFSLILESASTNQTSMYLCASSRTGTFYNEQFFGPGTRLTVL.

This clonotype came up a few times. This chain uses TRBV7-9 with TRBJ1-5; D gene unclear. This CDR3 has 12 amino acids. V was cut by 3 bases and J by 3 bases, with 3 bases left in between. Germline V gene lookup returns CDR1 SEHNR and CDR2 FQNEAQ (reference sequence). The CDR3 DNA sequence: TGTGCCAGCAGCTTGTACAATCAGCCCCAGCATTTT. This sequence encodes CASSLYNQPQHF.

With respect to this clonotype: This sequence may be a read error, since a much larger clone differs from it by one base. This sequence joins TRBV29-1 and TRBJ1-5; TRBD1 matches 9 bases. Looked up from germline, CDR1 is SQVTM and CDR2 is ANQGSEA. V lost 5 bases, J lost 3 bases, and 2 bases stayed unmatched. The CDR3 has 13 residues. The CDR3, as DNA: TGCAGCGTTAAACAGGGGGCCAATCAGCCCCAGCATTTT. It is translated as CSVKQGANQPQHF.

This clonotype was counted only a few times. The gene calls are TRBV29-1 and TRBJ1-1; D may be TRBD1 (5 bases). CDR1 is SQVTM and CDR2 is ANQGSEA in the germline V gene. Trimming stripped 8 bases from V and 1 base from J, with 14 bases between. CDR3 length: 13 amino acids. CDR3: CSSQRGQNTEAFF. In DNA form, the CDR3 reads TGCAGCTCCCAAAGGGGTCAGAACACTGAAGCTTTCTTT.

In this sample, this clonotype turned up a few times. As DNA, the CDR3 is TGTGCCAGCAGAGACGGGAGGCCCACCTACGAGCAGTACGTC. Translation gives CASRDGRPTYEQYV. J is TRBJ2-7 and V is TRBV11-2; 7 bases align to TRBD2. The V gene's germline CDR1 is SGHAT and CDR2 FQNNGV. V lost 6 bases, J lost 2 bases, and 7 bases stayed unmatched. The CDR3 totals 14 residues.

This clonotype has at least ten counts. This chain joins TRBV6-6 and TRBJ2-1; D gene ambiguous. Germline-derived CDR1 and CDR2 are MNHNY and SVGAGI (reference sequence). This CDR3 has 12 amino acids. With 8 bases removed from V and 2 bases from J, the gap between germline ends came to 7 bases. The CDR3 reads CASGRPYNEQFF. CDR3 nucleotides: TGTGCCAGCGGTAGACCCTACAATGAGCAGTTCTTC.

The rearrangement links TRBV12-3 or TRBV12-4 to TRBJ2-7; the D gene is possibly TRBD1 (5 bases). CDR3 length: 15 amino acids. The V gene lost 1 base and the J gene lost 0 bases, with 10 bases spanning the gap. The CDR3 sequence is CASSLGQGYSYEQYV. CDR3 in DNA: TGTGCCAGCAGTTTAGGCCAGGGTTACTCCTACGAGCAGTACGTC.

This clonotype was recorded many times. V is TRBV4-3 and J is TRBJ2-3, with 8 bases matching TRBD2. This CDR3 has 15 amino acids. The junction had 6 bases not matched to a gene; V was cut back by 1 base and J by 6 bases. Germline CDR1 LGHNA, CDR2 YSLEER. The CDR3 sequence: CASSQVWLAGDTQYF. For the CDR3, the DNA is TGCGCCAGCAGCCAAGTATGGCTAGCGGGCGATACGCAGTATTTT.

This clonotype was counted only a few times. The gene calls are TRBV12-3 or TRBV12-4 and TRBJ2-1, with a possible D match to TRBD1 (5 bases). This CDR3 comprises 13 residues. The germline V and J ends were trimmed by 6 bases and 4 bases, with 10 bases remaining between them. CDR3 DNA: TGTGCCAGCAGGACAGCGTCTTACAATGAGCAGTTCTTC. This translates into CASRTASYNEQFF.

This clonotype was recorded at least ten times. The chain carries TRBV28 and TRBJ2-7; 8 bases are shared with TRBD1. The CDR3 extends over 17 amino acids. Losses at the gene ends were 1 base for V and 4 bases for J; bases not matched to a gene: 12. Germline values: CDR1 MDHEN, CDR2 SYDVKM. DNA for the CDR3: TGTGCCAGCAGTTTATTATTAGGGGACAGGAGAACGTACGAGCAGTACTTC. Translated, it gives CASSLLLGDRRTYEQYF.

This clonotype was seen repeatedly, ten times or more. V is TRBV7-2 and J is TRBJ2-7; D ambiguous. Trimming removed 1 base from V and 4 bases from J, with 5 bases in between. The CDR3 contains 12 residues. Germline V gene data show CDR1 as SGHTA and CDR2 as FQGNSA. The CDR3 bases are TGTGCCAGCAGCTTAGTGCTGTACGAGCAGTACTTC. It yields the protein CASSLVLYEQYF.

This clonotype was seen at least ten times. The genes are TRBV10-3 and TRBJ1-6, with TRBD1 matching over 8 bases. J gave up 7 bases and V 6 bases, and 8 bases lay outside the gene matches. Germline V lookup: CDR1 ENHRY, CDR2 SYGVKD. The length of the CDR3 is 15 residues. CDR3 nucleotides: TGTGCCATCAGATTAGACAGGGGTCAAAATTCACCCCTCCACTTT. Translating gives CAIRLDRGQNSPLHF.

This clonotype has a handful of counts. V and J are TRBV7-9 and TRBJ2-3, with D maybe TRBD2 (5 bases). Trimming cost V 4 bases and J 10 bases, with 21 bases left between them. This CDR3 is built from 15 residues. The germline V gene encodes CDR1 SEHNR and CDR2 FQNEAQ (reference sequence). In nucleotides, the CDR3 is TGTGCCAGCAGCTCCCGAGAAGCGCGCGGGTTGTCGCAGTATTTT. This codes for CASSSREARGLSQYF.

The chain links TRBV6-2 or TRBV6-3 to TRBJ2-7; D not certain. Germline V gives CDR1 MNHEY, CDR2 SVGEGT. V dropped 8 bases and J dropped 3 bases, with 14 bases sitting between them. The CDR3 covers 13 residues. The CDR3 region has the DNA TGTGCCAGCGCGAGTCTTGGCTACTACGAGCAGTACGTC. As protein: CASASLGYYEQYV.